These T cell receptor beta chains were read from a single sample in a study of blood T cell repertoires in COVID-19. Only in-frame clones appear in the TCRdb table, and some are missing; sequencing was by immunoSEQ multiplex PCR. The sample holds 200,000 or so clones, 65% to 85% seen once. The sequencing input was PBMCs or T cells enriched from blood (not recorded which). The receptors come from a man aged 40-55 years who had recovered from COVID-19. Both conserved end residues are trimmed from each CDR3.

J gene: TRBJ2-5
V gene: TRBV5-4
CDR3 protein: ASSTLGAGGPAETQY

J gene: TRBJ2-5
V gene: TRBV28
CDR3 protein: ASSWEEETQY

J gene: TRBJ1-2
V gene: TRBV28
CDR3 protein: ASSSGQLNSYT

J gene: TRBJ2-3
V gene: TRBV30
CDR3 protein: AWSVGAGTDTQY

J gene: TRBJ1-2
V gene: TRBV28
CDR3 protein: ASSSPRTFNYGYT

J gene: TRBJ2-1
V gene: TRBV6-4
CDR3 protein: ASSDSGQESYNEQF

J gene: TRBJ2-3
V gene: TRBV5-1
CDR3 protein: ASSLSYGGEEQY

J gene: TRBJ2-5
V gene: TRBV12-5
CDR3 protein: ASGPPHGQSQETQY

J gene: TRBJ1-2
V gene: TRBV9
CDR3 protein: ASSLGQGDGYT

J gene: TRBJ2-1
V gene: TRBV27
CDR3 protein: ASSTGQNNEQF

J gene: TRBJ2-3
V gene: TRBV29-1
CDR3 protein: SARRGSGGATDTQY

J gene: TRBJ1-2
V gene: TRBV9
CDR3 protein: ASSVGPARGGYT

J gene: TRBJ1-4
V gene: TRBV15
CDR3 protein: ATSRYRGQAEKLF

J gene: TRBJ2-1
V gene: TRBV7-2
CDR3 protein: ASSYSGQGAGEQF

J gene: TRBJ1-4
V gene: TRBV5-6
CDR3 protein: ASSLAGQGSEKLF

J gene: TRBJ1-1
V gene: TRBV5-6
CDR3 protein: ASSLDRGVTEAF

J gene: TRBJ1-2
V gene: TRBV19
CDR3 protein: ASIGTGTYGYT

J gene: TRBJ2-7
V gene: TRBV18
CDR3 protein: ASSPREGSEQY

J gene: TRBJ1-2
V gene: TRBV2
CDR3 protein: ASGQGGVYGYT

J gene: TRBJ1-5
V gene: TRBV28
CDR3 protein: ASSVTGINKH

J gene: TRBJ1-5
V gene: TRBV7-2
CDR3 protein: ASSEQGAGNQPQH

J gene: TRBJ2-5
V gene: TRBV5-1
CDR3 protein: ASSLGGPQGETQY

J gene: TRBJ2-6
V gene: TRBV11-2
CDR3 protein: ASSLGVSGANVLT

J gene: TRBJ1-2
V gene: TRBV30
CDR3 protein: AWSVGQGAKGYT

J gene: TRBJ2-3
V gene: TRBV29-1
CDR3 protein: SVEETGTGGTDTQY

J gene: TRBJ1-1
V gene: TRBV19
CDR3 protein: ASSMARGSEAF

J gene: TRBJ2-7
V gene: TRBV5-1
CDR3 protein: ASSLAGGVYEQY

J gene: TRBJ1-1
V gene: TRBV27
CDR3 protein: ASRWTGKNTEAF

J gene: TRBJ1-2
V gene: TRBV28
CDR3 protein: ASSFGNYGYT

J gene: TRBJ1-2
V gene: TRBV2
CDR3 protein: ASGTGYGYT

J gene: TRBJ1-1
V gene: TRBV7-9
CDR3 protein: ASSWGEVNTEAF

J gene: TRBJ2-7
V gene: TRBV28
CDR3 protein: ASSSIRDSGDEQY

J gene: TRBJ2-3
V gene: TRBV6-5
CDR3 protein: ASSYQLAGGTDTQY

J gene: TRBJ1-1
V gene: TRBV3-1/TRBV3-2
CDR3 protein: ASSRTYRGTEAF

J gene: TRBJ2-7
V gene: TRBV16
CDR3 protein: ASSQFGPGGEQY

J gene: TRBJ1-2
V gene: TRBV5-5
CDR3 protein: ASSLRGANYGYT

J gene: TRBJ1-1
V gene: TRBV5-1
CDR3 protein: ASTVQGNTEAF

J gene: TRBJ1-2
V gene: TRBV7-2
CDR3 protein: ASSLDAGGRGVDGYT

J gene: TRBJ2-4
V gene: TRBV7-9
CDR3 protein: ASSSGTGIYAKNIQY

J gene: TRBJ1-2
V gene: TRBV2
CDR3 protein: ASSEARLSLGYT

J gene: TRBJ2-3
V gene: TRBV5-1
CDR3 protein: ASSPGGAWADTQY

J gene: TRBJ2-1
V gene: TRBV5-6
CDR3 protein: ASSLTGTPNRNEQF

J gene: TRBJ1-5
V gene: TRBV27
CDR3 protein: ASSPSLQGSNQPQH

J gene: TRBJ2-3
V gene: TRBV3-1/TRBV3-2
CDR3 protein: ASSRLFVASDTDTQY

J gene: TRBJ1-2
V gene: TRBV6-5
CDR3 protein: ASSRTGSKNT

J gene: TRBJ2-7
V gene: TRBV9
CDR3 protein: ASSPRDKPYEQY

J gene: TRBJ1-2
V gene: TRBV3-1/TRBV3-2
CDR3 protein: ASSQAMGGGSGYGYT

J gene: TRBJ1-1
V gene: TRBV7-9
CDR3 protein: ASSVGTANTEAF